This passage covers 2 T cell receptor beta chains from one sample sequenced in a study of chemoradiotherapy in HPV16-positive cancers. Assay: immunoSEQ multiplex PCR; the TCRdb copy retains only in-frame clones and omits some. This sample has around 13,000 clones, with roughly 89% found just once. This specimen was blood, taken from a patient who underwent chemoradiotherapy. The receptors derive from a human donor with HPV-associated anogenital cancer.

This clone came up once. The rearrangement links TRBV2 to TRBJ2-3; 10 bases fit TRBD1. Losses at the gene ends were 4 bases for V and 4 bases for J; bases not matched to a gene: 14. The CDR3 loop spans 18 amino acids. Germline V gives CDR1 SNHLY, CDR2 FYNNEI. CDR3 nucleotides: TGTGCCAGCAGTGGGCCGGGACAGGGGTCCAGACCGGCAGATACGCAGTATTTT. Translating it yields CASSGPGQGSRPADTQYF. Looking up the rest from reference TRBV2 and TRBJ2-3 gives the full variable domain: EPEVTQTPSHQVTQMGQEVILRCVPISNHLYFYWYRQILGQKVEFLVSFYNNEISEKSEIFDDQFSVERPDGSNFTLKIRSTKLEDSAMYFCASSGPGQGSRPADTQYFGPGTRLTVL.

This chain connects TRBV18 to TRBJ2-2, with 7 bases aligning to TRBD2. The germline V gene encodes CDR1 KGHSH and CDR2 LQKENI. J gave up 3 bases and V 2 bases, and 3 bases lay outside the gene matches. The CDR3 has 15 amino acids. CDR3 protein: CASSPSGAYTGELFF. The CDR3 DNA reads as TGTGCCAGCTCACCAAGCGGGGCCTACACCGGGGAGCTGTTTTTT.